These 28 T cell receptor beta chains originate from one sample sequenced in a study of blood T cells in healthy people across ages. A second PCR of roughly 7 to 11 cycles used a sample-barcoded 5' primer and a J-beta primer mix. TCRdb re-called the 5' RACE reads through MiXCR, storing one row per CDR3 protein. Seen here are more than 600,000 distinct CDR3 sequences, roughly 25% observed once, and the top ten hold 9% to 9.5%. In addition, the sample was reused for a study of T cells of mothers and their children.

Sequencing input: blood. These receptors all stem from a boy aged 5-17 years in good health.

The rearrangement joins TRBV20-1 to TRBJ2-5; a possible D gene is TRBD2 (5 bases). Matching the DNA end better, TRBJ2-1 makes the J call doubtful. From germline, CDR1 is DFQATT and CDR2 SNEGSKA (reference sequence). The length of the CDR3 is 12 residues. CDR3 bases: TGCAGTGCTAGCTTGGGGAGCAATGAGCAGTTCTTC. As protein: CSASLGSNEQFF.

The rearrangement joins TRBV29-1 to TRBJ2-7; weak D call: TRBD1 (5 bases). Germline-derived CDR1 and CDR2 are SQVTM and ANQGSEA. The CDR3 totals 11 residues. V lost 4 bases to trimming and J lost 5 bases, with 9 bases between them. CDR3 loop: CSVGGANEQYF. In nucleotides, the CDR3 is TGCAGCGTTGGTGGGGCTAACGAGCAGTACTTC.

This sequence joins TRBV29-1 and TRBJ2-3, with 12 bases lining up with TRBD2. Looked up from germline, CDR1 is SQVTM and CDR2 is ANQGSEA. This CDR3 is built from 14 residues. Unmatched junction bases numbered 5, after V lost 4 bases and J lost 6 bases. CDR3 amino acids: CSVGLAGAGDTQYF. CDR3 coding DNA: TGCAGCGTTGGACTAGCGGGAGCAGGGGATACGCAGTATTTT.

The V call is TRBV29-1, the J call TRBJ1-1, with D perhaps matching TRBD1 (5 bases). Trimming cost V 2 bases and J 4 bases, with 14 bases left between them. The CDR3 extends over 14 amino acids. CDR1 and CDR2 (germline): SQVTM, ANQGSEA. The CDR3 spells CSVERMGDVTEAFF. CDR3 nucleotides: TGCAGCGTTGAAAGGATGGGGGATGTCACTGAAGCTTTCTTT. Drawing the rest from reference TRBV29-1 and TRBJ1-1, the complete variable domain is SAVISQKPSRDICQRGTSLTIQCQVDSQVTMMFWYRQQPGQSLTLIATANQGSEATYESGFVIDKFPISRPNLTFSTLTVSNMSPEDSSIYLCSVERMGDVTEAFFGQGTRLTVV.

The table lists this clonotype with a few counts. The chain links TRBV10-3 to TRBJ2-5, with D uncertain. With the DNA end fitting TRBJ2-1 better, the J assignment may be wrong. The CDR3 has 16 residues. Germline V CDR1 and CDR2: ENHRY, SYGVKD. In DNA, the CDR3 is TGTGCCATCAGTGGAATAGATACTACTCTATACAATGAGCAGTTCTTC. As protein: CAISGIDTTLYNEQFF.

The sample holds a few counts of this clonotype. This chain links TRBV29-1 with TRBJ2-6; no firm D call. The CDR3 extends over 15 amino acids. Germline CDR1 reads SQVTM; CDR2 reads ANQGSEA. Trimming removed 7 bases from V and 0 bases from J, with 13 bases in between. The CDR3 sequence: CSGLTDFSGANVLTF. The DNA for the CDR3 is TGCAGCGGTCTTACAGACTTCTCTGGGGCCAACGTCCTGACTTTC.

This chain uses TRBV7-2 with TRBJ2-5; 9 bases map to TRBD2. CDR1 is SGHTA, CDR2 FQGNSA, per germline. V lost 5 bases and J lost 5; bases outside the gene matches: 15. The CDR3 is 17 residues long. This CDR3 reads CASSPNIAGAWGETQYF. The CDR3 nucleotides read TGTGCCAGCAGCCCAAACATAGCGGGGGCCTGGGGGGAGACCCAGTACTTC. Variable domain in full (rest from reference TRBV7-2 and TRBJ2-5): GAGVSQSPSNKVTEKGKDVELRCDPISGHTALYWYRQSLGQGLEFLIYFQGNSAPDKSGLPSDRFSAERTGGSVSTLTIQRTQQEDSAVYLCASSPNIAGAWGETQYFGPGTRLLVL.

The sample holds a few counts of this clonotype. Compared with germline, one end of the junction differs, possibly owing to a read error. The V and J genes are TRBV28 and TRBJ1-2, with unresolved D. Germline CDR1 MDHEN, CDR2 SYDVKM. The CDR3 covers 12 residues. The CDR3 here is CVSRGLSYGYTF. The CDR3, as DNA: TGTGTCAGCAGAGGGCTGAGCTATGGCTACACCTTC.

This chain joins TRBV11-2 and TRBJ2-1, with 8 bases that match TRBD2. V dropped 1 base and J dropped 2; count of bases not matched to a gene: 7. Germline V gene lookup returns CDR1 SGHAT and CDR2 FQNNGV. The CDR3 runs to 17 residues. Here the CDR3 reads CASSLVAAGAPYNEQFF. Here the CDR3 DNA reads TGTGCCAGCAGCTTAGTTGCAGCGGGGGCCCCCTACAATGAGCAGTTCTTC.

This clonotype was counted many times. The chain links TRBV20-1 to TRBJ2-7; TRBD2 aligns across 11 bases. The CDR3 is made up of 16 amino acids. Germline V gene sequence: CDR1 DFQATT, CDR2 SNEGSKA (reference sequence). The junction had 6 bases not matched to a gene; V was cut back by 0 bases and J by 2 bases. The DNA for the CDR3 is TGCAGTGCTAGAGATCTGGAACTAGCGGGAGCCTACGAGCAGTACTTC. It encodes CSARDLELAGAYEQYF.

This clonotype was observed a few times. V usage is TRBV9 and J usage is TRBJ1-3; D is possibly TRBD1 (5 bases). This CDR3 spans 16 amino acids. V lost 2 bases, J lost 0 bases, and 12 bases lay in between. Germline V gene data show CDR1 as SGDLS and CDR2 as YYNGEE. The CDR3 protein is CASSVRGRNSGNTIYF. The CDR3 nucleotides are TGTGCCAGCAGCGTGAGGGGACGGAACTCTGGAAACACCATATATTTT.

This sequence joins TRBV12-3 or TRBV12-4 and TRBJ1-2; TRBD1 agrees at 10 bases. CDR3 length equals 15 residues. Germline trimming cut 7 bases from V and 6 bases from J; bases unmatched to any gene: 11. CDR3 nucleotides: TGTGCCAGCACCTGGGGTGGGACAGGGGATAATGGCTACACCTTC. Amino acids: CASTWGGTGDNGYTF.

The V and J genes are TRBV10-3 and TRBJ2-1; D is possibly TRBD1 or TRBD2 (6 bases each). Germline CDR1 reads ENHRY; CDR2 reads SYGVKD. CDR3 length: 15 amino acids. Trimming took off 0 bases at V and 6 bases at J, with 12 bases between the two ends. CDR3 sequence (DNA): TGTGCCATCAGTGAGTCGGAGGGGGGCCCCAATGAGCAGTTCTTC. It encodes CAISESEGGPNEQFF.

There are a few counts of this clonotype. V is TRBV11-2 and J is TRBJ2-1, with 7 bases matching TRBD2. Matching the DNA end better, TRBJ2-5 makes the J call doubtful. The CDR3 has 15 amino acids. The germline V gene has CDR1 SGHAT and CDR2 FQNNGV. This chain's CDR3 is CASSFPLAAQETQYF. DNA for the CDR3: TGTGCCAGCAGCTTCCCTCTAGCGGCTCAAGAGACCCAGTACTTC.

This clonotype was observed a handful of times. The chain carries TRBV24-1 and TRBJ2-2; no clear D gene. V was cut by 2 bases and J by 6 bases, with 12 bases left in between. The CDR3 covers 15 residues. CDR1 is KGHDR and CDR2 is SFDVKD in the germline V gene. The CDR3 is CATSDSTVGPGELFF. CDR3 bases: TGTGCCACCAGTGATTCTACAGTGGGCCCCGGGGAGCTGTTTTTT.

V gene TRBV7-3 combines with J gene TRBJ1-2; D is unresolved. V was shortened by 2 bases and J by 0 bases, with 7 bases between the two germline ends. In germline, CDR1 is SGHTA, CDR2 FQGTGA. This CDR3 comprises 14 residues. Here the CDR3 DNA reads TGTGCCAGCAGCTTAGACGGGGCTAACTATGGCTACACCTTC. This encodes CASSLDGANYGYTF. The full variable domain, rest sourced from reference TRBV7-3 and TRBJ1-2, is GAGVSQTPSNKVTEKGKYVELRCDPISGHTALYWYRQSLGQGPEFLIYFQGTGAADDSGLPNDRFFAVRPEGSVSTLKIQRTERGDSAVYLCASSLDGANYGYTFGSGTRLTVV.

The chain carries TRBV27 and TRBJ1-5; D is unresolved. Looked up from germline, CDR1 is MNHEY and CDR2 is SMNVEV (reference sequence). The V gene lost 0 bases and the J gene lost 1 base, with 13 bases spanning the gap. This CDR3 comprises 17 residues. CDR3 amino acids: CASSLSTGQTSNQPQHF. The CDR3 DNA sequence: TGTGCCAGCAGTTTATCGACCGGCCAGACCAGCAATCAGCCCCAGCATTTT.

The chain uses TRBV7-8 and TRBJ2-7; the D is unclear. Per the germline V gene, CDR1 is SGHVS and CDR2 is FQNEAQ. The length of the CDR3 is 13 residues. The V end was cut by 3 bases, the J end by 0 bases, with 6 bases between. The CDR3 sequence is CASSFFDSYEQYF. For the CDR3, the DNA is TGTGCCAGCAGCTTTTTTGACTCCTACGAGCAGTACTTC. Based on the CDR3 plus reference TRBV7-8 and TRBJ2-7, the full variable domain is GAGVSQSPRYKVAKRGQDVALRCDPISGHVSLFWYQQALGQGPEFLTYFQNEAQLDKSGLPSDRFFAERPEGSVSTLKIQRTQQEDSAVYLCASSFFDSYEQYFGPGTRLTVT.

CDR3 in amino acids: CSVVVSGAHTDTQYF. The CDR3 bases are TGCAGCGTTGTCGTGAGCGGGGCCCACACAGATACGCAGTATTTT. V is TRBV29-1 and J is TRBJ2-3; 7 nucleotides line up with TRBD2. The length of the CDR3 is 15 residues. The junction had 9 bases not matched to a gene; V was cut back by 4 bases and J by 2 bases. Germline CDR1 is SQVTM and CDR2 is ANQGSEA.

The chain is built from TRBV12-5 and TRBJ2-7; 7 bases agree with TRBD1. Unmatched junction bases numbered 15, after V lost 7 bases and J lost 6 bases. The CDR3 length is 15 residues. CDR1 is LGHNT and CDR2 is FRNRAP in the germline V gene. In nucleotides, the CDR3 is TGTGCTAGTGCCCCTGATGGGACAGAAGGTCCCGAGCAGTACTTC. Translated, it gives CASAPDGTEGPEQYF.

The chain has TRBV12-3 or TRBV12-4 and TRBJ1-5; tentatively, D is TRBD1 (5 bases). V was pared by 3 bases and J by 4 bases, with 7 bases between. There are 13 residues in the CDR3. The CDR3 coding sequence is TGTGCCAGCAGTTTCAGGGAAAATCAGCCCCAGCATTTT. Translating gives CASSFRENQPQHF.

This chain joins TRBV24-1 and TRBJ2-7, with 10 bases identical to TRBD1. The germline V gene has CDR1 KGHDR and CDR2 SFDVKD. The J segment lost 4 bases and the V segment lost 1 base, leaving 3 bases of the junction unmatched. The CDR3 totals 15 residues. DNA for the CDR3: TGTGCCACCAGTGATTTCCGACAGGGGGCTTACGAGCAGTACTTC. Protein sequence: CATSDFRQGAYEQYF.

V is TRBV20-1 and J is TRBJ1-1; unclear D gene. The CDR3 runs to 13 residues. Deletions cut 0 bases from V and 1 base from J, with 6 bases between. Germline V gene lookup returns CDR1 DFQATT and CDR2 SNEGSKA (reference sequence). DNA of the CDR3: TGCAGTGCTAGAGATAGCCGGAACACTGAAGCTTTCTTT. This sequence encodes CSARDSRNTEAFF.

The table lists this clonotype with a few counts. The chain combines TRBV5-1 with TRBJ1-2; possibly TRBD1 for D (5 bases). The CDR3 runs 14 residues. The V end lost 1 base, the J end lost 2 bases, and 9 bases lay between the germline ends. The V gene's germline CDR1 is SGHRS and CDR2 YFSETQ. The CDR3 loop is CASSLRGRNYGYTF. As DNA, the CDR3 is TGCGCCAGCAGCTTGCGGGGGAGGAACTATGGCTACACCTTC.

The rearrangement uses TRBV2 and TRBJ2-7, with TRBD2 identical over 11 bases. With V trimmed by 7 bases and J by 3 bases, 5 bases remained unmatched. The CDR3 totals 14 residues. Per the germline V gene, CDR1 is SNHLY and CDR2 is FYNNEI. The DNA for the CDR3 is TGTGCCAGCACCGGGACTAGCGGTTTCTACGAGCAGTACTTC. This sequence encodes CASTGTSGFYEQYF.

The chain has TRBV29-1 and TRBJ2-3; possibly TRBD2 for D (5 bases). The V gene lost 6 bases and the J gene lost 1 base, with 11 bases spanning the gap. The V gene's germline CDR1 is SQVTM and CDR2 ANQGSEA. The CDR3 loop spans 13 amino acids. This CDR3 is CSVEETGTDTQYF. The DNA of the CDR3 is TGCAGCGTGGAGGAAACAGGCACAGATACGCAGTATTTT.

V is TRBV20-1 and J is TRBJ2-5; no firm D call. The V and J ends lost 0 bases and 0 bases respectively, with 14 bases between them. This CDR3 has 16 amino acids. The germline CDR1 and CDR2 sequences are DFQATT and SNEGSKA (reference sequence). The CDR3 nucleotides read TGCAGTGCTAGAGATGAGGATGGGTGGAACCAAGAGACCCAGTACTTC. Translating it yields CSARDEDGWNQETQYF.

This clonotype was observed a handful of times. The chain has TRBV7-9 and TRBJ2-1; the match to TRBD2 covers 14 bases. CDR1 is SEHNR and CDR2 is FQNEAQ in the germline V gene (reference sequence). CDR3 length equals 17 residues. Germline trimming cut 4 bases from V and 8 bases from J; bases unmatched to any gene: 10. CDR3 region: CASSSAQTSGRGHEQFF. The CDR3, as DNA: TGTGCCAGCAGCTCCGCACAGACTAGCGGGAGGGGACATGAGCAGTTCTTC.